This note documents a single T cell receptor beta chain sequence. Its antigen is unknown. V was pared by 11 bases and J by 4 bases, with 15 bases of the junction left unmatched. CDR3 length: 15 residues. CDR1 and CDR2 from the germline V gene are ENHRY and SYGVKD. The data derive from a study of T-cell memory formation after mild COVID-19. Findings and caveats of the study: CD4+ clones that contracted lay mainly in CM and EM; CD8+ ones lay in EMRA.

MiXCR, applied by TCRdb to the 5' RACE reads, yields one record per CDR3 protein. The table shows around 60,000 distinct CDR3 sequences, with more than 9% occurring only once. The sample taken for sequencing was PBMCs or a T cell subset sorted from them (not recorded which). The V and J genes are TRBV10-3 and TRBJ2-3, with 7 bases that match TRBD2. The source is a man aged 18 to 30 who had mild COVID-19 (a few samples of this study predate the infection). Cell type and time point are not known. CDR3 nucleotide sequence: TGTGCCGCATCGGGGGAGGGCGATAGACCAGATACGCAGTATTTT. Translated: CAASGEGDRPDTQYF.